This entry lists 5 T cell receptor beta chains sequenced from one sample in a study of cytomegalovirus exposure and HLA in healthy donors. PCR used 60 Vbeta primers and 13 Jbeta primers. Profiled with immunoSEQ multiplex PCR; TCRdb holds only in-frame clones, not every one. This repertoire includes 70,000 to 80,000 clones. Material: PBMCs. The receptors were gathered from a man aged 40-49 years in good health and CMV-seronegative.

The CDR3 region has the DNA TGTGCCAGCAGCGTAGTTGGGGTTAAGGGGGCCGGGGAGCTGTTTTTT. Its translation: CASSVVGVKGAGELFF. This chain joins TRBV9 and TRBJ2-2, with TRBD1 as a possible D gene (6 bases). The ends were cut back, 0 bases at V and 6 bases at J, with 15 bases in the middle. This CDR3 is 16 amino acids long. CDR1 and CDR2 (germline): SGDLS, YYNGEE.

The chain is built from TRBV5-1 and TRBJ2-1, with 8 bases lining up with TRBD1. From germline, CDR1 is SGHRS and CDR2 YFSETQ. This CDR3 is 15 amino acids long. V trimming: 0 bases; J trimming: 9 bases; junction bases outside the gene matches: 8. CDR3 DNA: TGCGCCAGCAGCTTGGCGGGGACAGGCTTGGGTGAGCAGTTCTTC. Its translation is CASSLAGTGLGEQFF.

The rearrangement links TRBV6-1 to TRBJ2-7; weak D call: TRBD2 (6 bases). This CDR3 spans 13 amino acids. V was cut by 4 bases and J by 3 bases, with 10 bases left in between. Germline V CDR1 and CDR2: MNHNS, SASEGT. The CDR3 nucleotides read TGTGCCAGCAGTGCCCCGGGGGACTACGAGCAGTACTTC. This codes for CASSAPGDYEQYF.

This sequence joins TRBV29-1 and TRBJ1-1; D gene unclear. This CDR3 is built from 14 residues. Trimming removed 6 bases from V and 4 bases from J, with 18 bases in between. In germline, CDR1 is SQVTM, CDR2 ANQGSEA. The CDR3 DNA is TGCAGCGTCGTGAGGGCAGGCGTCGGCACTGAAGCTTTCTTT. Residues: CSVVRAGVGTEAFF.

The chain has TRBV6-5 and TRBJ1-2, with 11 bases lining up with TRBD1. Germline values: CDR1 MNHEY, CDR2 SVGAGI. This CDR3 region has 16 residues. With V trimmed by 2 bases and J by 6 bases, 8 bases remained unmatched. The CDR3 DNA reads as TGTGCCAGCAGTTACGATTTCGGACAGGGGGCGCATGGCTACACCTTC. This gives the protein CASSYDFGQGAHGYTF.